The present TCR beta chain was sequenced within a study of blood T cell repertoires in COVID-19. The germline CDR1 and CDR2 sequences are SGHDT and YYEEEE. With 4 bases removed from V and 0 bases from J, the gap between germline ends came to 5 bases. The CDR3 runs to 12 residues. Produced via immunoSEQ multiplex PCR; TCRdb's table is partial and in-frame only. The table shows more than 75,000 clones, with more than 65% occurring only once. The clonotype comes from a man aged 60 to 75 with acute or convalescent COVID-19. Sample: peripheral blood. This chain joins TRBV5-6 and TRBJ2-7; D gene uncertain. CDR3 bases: TGTGCCAGCAGCCTGAGCTCCTACGAGCAGTACTTC. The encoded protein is CASSLSSYEQYF.